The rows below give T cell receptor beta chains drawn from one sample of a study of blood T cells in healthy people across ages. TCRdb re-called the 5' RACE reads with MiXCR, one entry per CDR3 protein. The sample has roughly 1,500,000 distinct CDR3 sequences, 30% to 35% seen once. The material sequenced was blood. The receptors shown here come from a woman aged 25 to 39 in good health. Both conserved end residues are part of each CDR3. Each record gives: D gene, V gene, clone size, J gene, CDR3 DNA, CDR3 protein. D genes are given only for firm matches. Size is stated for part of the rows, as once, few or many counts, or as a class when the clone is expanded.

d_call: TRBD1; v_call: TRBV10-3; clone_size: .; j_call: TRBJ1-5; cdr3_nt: TGTGCCATCAGTGAGTTAGGGGGCGATCAGCCCCAGCATTTT; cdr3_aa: CAISELGGDQPQHF
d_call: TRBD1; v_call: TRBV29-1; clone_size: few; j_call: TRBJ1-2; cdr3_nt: TGCAGCGTTGAATCAGGGGACAGGGGTGGACAAATGAGCTACACCTTC; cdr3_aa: CSVESGDRGGQMSYTF
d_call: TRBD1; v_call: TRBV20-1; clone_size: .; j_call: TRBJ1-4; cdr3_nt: TGCAGTGGCACATCCGGACAGGTCTCTGAAAAACTGTTTTTT; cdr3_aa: CSGTSGQVSEKLFF
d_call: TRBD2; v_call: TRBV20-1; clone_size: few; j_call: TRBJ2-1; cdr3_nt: TGCAGTGCTAGAGATATGGTCTCACTAGCGGGGTCTCATGAGCAGTTCTTC; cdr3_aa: CSARDMVSLAGSHEQFF
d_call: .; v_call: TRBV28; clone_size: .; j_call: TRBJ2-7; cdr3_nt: TGTGCCGGCAGTCCCGTAGACAGCCGTTCCTACGAGCAGTACTTC; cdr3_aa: CAGSPVDSRSYEQYF
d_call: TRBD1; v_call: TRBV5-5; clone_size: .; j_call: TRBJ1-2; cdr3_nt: TGTGCCAGCAGCATGCGGACAGGGGGCTACACCTTC; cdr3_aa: CASSMRTGGYTF
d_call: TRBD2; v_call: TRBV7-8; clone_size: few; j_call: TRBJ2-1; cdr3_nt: TGTGCCAGCAGCTTAGGAGTAGCGGGACCCAGGGATGAGCAGTTCTTC; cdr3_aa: CASSLGVAGPRDEQFF
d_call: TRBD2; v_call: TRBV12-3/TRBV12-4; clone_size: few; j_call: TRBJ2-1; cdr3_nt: TGTGCCAGCAGTCATAGTAGCGGGAATGATGAGCAGTTCTTC; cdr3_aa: CASSHSSGNDEQFF
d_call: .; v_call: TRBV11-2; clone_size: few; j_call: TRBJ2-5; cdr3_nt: TGTGCCAGCACCCCAGGAGGGGTGGAGGAGACCCAGTACTTC; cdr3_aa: CASTPGGVEETQYF
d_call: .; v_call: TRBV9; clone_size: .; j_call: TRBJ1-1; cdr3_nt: TGTGCCAGCAGCGACTTGGGGGGAACTGAAGCTTTCTTT; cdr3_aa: CASSDLGGTEAFF
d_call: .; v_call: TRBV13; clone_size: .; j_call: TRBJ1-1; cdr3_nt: TGTGCCAGCAGCTTCCCCGTAGCAGGGAACACTGAAGCTTTCTTT; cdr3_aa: CASSFPVAGNTEAFF
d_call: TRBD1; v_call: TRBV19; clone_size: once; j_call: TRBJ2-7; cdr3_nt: TGTGCCAGTGGGGACAGGGCCCCCTACGAGCAGTACTTC; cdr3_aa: CASGDRAPYEQYF
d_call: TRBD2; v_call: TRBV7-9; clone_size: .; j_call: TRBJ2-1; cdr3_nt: TGTGCCAGCAGCTCGGGGACTAGCGGCCTATACTCCTCCAATGAGCAGTTCTTC; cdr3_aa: CASSSGTSGLYSSNEQFF